Described below is a single TCR beta chain sequence and its context. Other nucleotide sequences in the sample specify the same CDR3. With 5 bases clipped from V and 3 bases from J, the junction kept 10 bases outside the gene matches. The CDR3 length is 15 residues. Germline V CDR1 and CDR2: MNHEY, SMNVEV (reference sequence). This entry is derived from a study of cytomegalovirus exposure and HLA in healthy donors. With 60 Vbeta and 13 Jbeta primers, the PCR was carried out. Using immunoSEQ multiplex PCR, the repertoire was profiled, and TCRdb retains in-frame clones only, with some absent. The table has 70,000 or so clones, approximately 90% seen once.

Sequencing used PBMCs. The source is a woman aged 25 to 39 in good health and CMV-seropositive. The rearrangement joins TRBV27 to TRBJ2-7; 7 bases are shared with TRBD1. Here the CDR3 reads CASSTTGAGFYEQYF. The CDR3 coding sequence is TGTGCCAGCAGTACTACAGGGGCAGGATTCTACGAGCAGTACTTC.